What follows are 6 T cell receptor beta chains derived from one specimen sequenced in a study of T cell responses to AZD1222 COVID-19 vaccine. Profiling relied on immunoSEQ multiplex PCR, and the TCRdb table lists in-frame clones only, not all of them. The profile covers some 120,000 clones, with roughly 88% appearing a single time and about 4% taken by the ten largest. This specimen was peripheral blood, taken on day 0 of MenACWY control vaccination. Source of these receptors: an adult in good health.

This clone was detected only a few times. The chain uses TRBV5-8 and TRBJ1-2; possibly TRBD1 for D (5 bases). V was shortened by 4 bases and J by 1 base, with 23 bases between the two germline ends. CDR3 length equals 18 residues. CDR1 SGHTS and CDR2 YDEGEE come from the germline V gene. The CDR3 DNA reads TGTGCCAGCAGCATTTCGGTGGCAGGGACCTTTCGTAACTATGGCTACACCTTC. This codes for CASSISVAGTFRNYGYTF.

The chain is built from TRBV6-2 or TRBV6-3 and TRBJ1-1; D gene unclear. The CDR3 runs to 19 residues. Trimming took off 0 bases at V and 0 bases at J, with 20 bases between the two ends. CDR1 and CDR2 (germline): MNHEY, SVGEGT. This CDR3 reads CASSYSRQRTETMNTEAFF. Written as DNA, the CDR3 is TGTGCCAGCAGTTACTCGAGGCAAAGGACGGAAACTATGAACACTGAAGCTTTCTTT.

The chain links TRBV2 to TRBJ2-5; possibly TRBD1 for D (6 bases). Germline assignment: CDR1 SNHLY and CDR2 FYNNEI. Trimming took off 4 bases at V and 4 bases at J, with 10 bases between the two ends. The CDR3 extends over 13 amino acids. The CDR3 spells CASSGGPGETQYF. In DNA form, the CDR3 reads TGTGCCAGCAGTGGGGGGCCGGGAGAGACCCAGTACTTC.

J is TRBJ2-1 and V is TRBV24-1, with D tentatively TRBD1 (5 bases). There are 12 residues in the CDR3. From germline, CDR1 is KGHDR and CDR2 SFDVKD. Trimming pared 0 bases from V and 15 bases from J, leaving 11 bases between. The DNA for the CDR3 is TGTGCCACCAGTGATTTGGCGTGGGGCTGGTTCTTC. Encoded protein: CATSDLAWGWFF.

The rearrangement links TRBV18 to TRBJ2-5; 9 nucleotides match TRBD1. V lost 3 bases to trimming and J lost 7 bases; unmatched junction nucleotides: 12. CDR1 KGHSH and CDR2 LQKENI come from the germline V gene. The CDR3 sequence is 16 residues long. The CDR3 DNA reads TGTGCCAGCTCACCCTCTGGACAGGGGCAGTTAGGGACCCAGTACTTC. Translated, it gives CASSPSGQGQLGTQYF.

The rearrangement uses TRBV9 and TRBJ2-5; 8 bases map to TRBD1. The CDR3 runs 15 residues. J gave up 5 bases and V 0 bases, and 6 bases lay outside the gene matches. The germline gives CDR1 SGDLS, CDR2 YYNGEE. CDR3 protein: CASSVGQGQGETQYF. For the CDR3, the DNA is TGTGCCAGCAGCGTAGGACAGGGGCAGGGGGAGACCCAGTACTTC.